The sequence of this TCR beta chain was determined in a study of blood T cell repertoires in COVID-19. Study-wide context: The United States, Italy and Spain provided the acute and convalescent COVID-19 samples. PBMCs, B-cell-depleted T cells, or T cells were the source of the cDNA or gDNA that made up the material.

Trimming cost V 3 bases and J 0 bases, with 10 bases left between them. There are 15 residues in the CDR3. Germline V gene data show CDR1 as SEHNR and CDR2 as FQNEAQ (reference sequence). Per the original methods: By means of reference gene primer amplification, nucleated cell counts were estimated. The method was immunoSEQ multiplex PCR; TCRdb's version includes in-frame clones alone and lacks a portion of them. V and J calls and clone size are copied from that table; D and trimming were computed from the DNA. The sample consists of approximately 140,000 clones, about 87% of them appearing once. The TCR comes from a man aged 60 to 75 with active or convalescent COVID-19. The chain joins TRBV7-9 to TRBJ2-3; D ambiguous. Sequenced material: peripheral blood. The CDR3 sequence: CASSFSSPSTDTQYF. For the CDR3, the DNA is TGTGCCAGCAGCTTTTCCAGTCCTAGCACAGATACGCAGTATTTT.